Below are 25 T cell receptor beta chains sequenced from a single sample in a study of blood T cell repertoires in COVID-19. Generated by immunoSEQ multiplex PCR, the TCRdb table keeps only in-frame clones and is missing some. This table holds more than 55,000 clones, roughly nine tenths found once. The sample consisted of peripheral blood. These receptors originate from a man in his fifties with active COVID-19.

Relative to its sample, this clone is medium-sized. This chain joins TRBV5-4 and TRBJ2-7; TRBD2 aligns across 7 bases. The V and J ends lost 4 bases and 2 bases, in that order; junction bases with no gene match: 9. The CDR3 covers 15 residues. Per the germline V gene, CDR1 is SGHNT and CDR2 is YYREEE (reference sequence). The CDR3 spells CASSPSVGGTYEQYF. In DNA form, the CDR3 reads TGTGCCAGCAGCCCCTCTGTGGGAGGGACCTACGAGCAGTACTTC.

This sequence joins TRBV15 and TRBJ1-5; possibly TRBD1 for D (6 bases). Germline lookup yields CDR1 LNHNV and CDR2 YYDKDF (reference sequence). The CDR3 covers 14 residues. The V gene lost 4 bases and the J gene lost 5 bases, with 12 bases spanning the gap. CDR3 coding DNA: TGTGCCACCAGCATAGACCCAGGGGATCAGCCCCAGCATTTT. It is translated as CATSIDPGDQPQHF.

This chain links TRBV5-1 with TRBJ1-5, with D maybe TRBD1 (6 bases). The V gene lost 5 bases and the J gene lost 0 bases, with 12 bases spanning the gap. Germline CDR1 is SGHRS and CDR2 is YFSETQ. The CDR3 runs 15 residues. This CDR3 reads CASRSGTNSNQPQHF. The CDR3 DNA reads TGCGCCAGCAGGTCCGGGACAAATAGCAATCAGCCCCAGCATTTT. Filled out from reference TRBV5-1 and TRBJ1-5, the complete variable domain reads KAGVTQTPRYLIKTRGQQVTLSCSPISGHRSVSWYQQTPGQGLQFLFEYFSETQRNKGNFPGRFSGRQFSNSRSEMNVSTLELGDSALYLCASRSGTNSNQPQHFGDGTRLSIL.

The V gene is TRBV9, the J gene TRBJ1-4, with D hard to call. Trimming cost V 4 bases and J 8 bases, with 21 bases left between them. The V gene's germline CDR1 is SGDLS and CDR2 YYNGEE. The CDR3 is made up of 16 amino acids. The CDR3 sequence: CASSPAGGGNREKLFF. The CDR3 region has the DNA TGTGCCAGCAGCCCCGCGGGAGGAGGGAATCGGGAAAAACTGTTTTTT.

This clone was detected only a few times. The chain is built from TRBV7-9 and TRBJ1-1, with D tentatively TRBD1 (6 bases). The V end lost 5 bases, the J end lost 6 bases, and 13 bases lay between the germline ends. CDR1 is SEHNR, CDR2 FQNEAQ, per germline (reference sequence). The CDR3 extends over 13 amino acids. This CDR3 reads CASSPGTISEAFF. The CDR3 DNA sequence: TGTGCCAGCAGCCCCGGGACAATCTCTGAAGCTTTCTTT.

The chain combines TRBV5-6 with TRBJ2-5, with a possible D match to TRBD2 (7 bases). The CDR3 has 14 residues. Trimming left V 4 bases short and J 4 bases short, with 14 bases between. Germline CDR1 and CDR2: SGHDT and YYEEEE. The CDR3 spells CASSLLRGGETQYF. CDR3 bases: TGTGCCAGCAGCCTCCTGAGGGGGGGAGAGACCCAGTACTTC.

V and J are TRBV5-4 and TRBJ1-1; D perhaps matches TRBD1 (6 bases). The CDR3 is made up of 16 amino acids. Germline-derived CDR1 and CDR2 are SGHNT and YYREEE (reference sequence). Deletions cut 1 base from V and 2 bases from J, with 15 bases between. In DNA, the CDR3 is TGTGCCAGCAGCTTGCCCCAGGGGAGAGGAAACACTGAAGCTTTCTTT. Translation: CASSLPQGRGNTEAFF.

This clone was detected once. The chain links TRBV7-3 to TRBJ1-1; D unclear. Trimming pared 5 bases from V and 4 bases from J, leaving 11 bases between. The CDR3 loop spans 13 amino acids. Per the germline V gene, CDR1 is SGHTA and CDR2 is FQGTGA. CDR3 bases: TGTGCCAGCAGCATAAGGGCTGGCACTGAAGCTTTCTTT. Protein sequence: CASSIRAGTEAFF.

J is TRBJ2-5 and V is TRBV15, with D uncertain. The germline V gene encodes CDR1 LNHNV and CDR2 YYDKDF (reference sequence). The CDR3 is 13 residues long. V was cut by 2 bases and J by 5 bases, with 9 bases left in between. Here the CDR3 reads CATSRLLWETQYF. In DNA form, the CDR3 reads TGTGCCACCAGCAGACTACTATGGGAGACCCAGTACTTC.

The rearrangement uses TRBV5-4 and TRBJ2-3; TRBD2 agrees at 15 bases. The CDR3 has 17 amino acids. The germline gives CDR1 SGHNT, CDR2 YYREEE (reference sequence). V gave up 4 bases and J gave up 5 bases; unmatched junction bases: 8. The CDR3 nucleotides are TGTGCCAGCAGCCGTGGGACTAGCGGGGGGCAGGTAGATACGCAGTATTTT. Amino acids: CASSRGTSGGQVDTQYF.

The chain links TRBV9 to TRBJ1-1; D is unresolved. V was clipped by 0 bases and J by 5 bases, with 11 bases between them. There are 14 residues in the CDR3. Germline CDR1 and CDR2: SGDLS and YYNGEE. The CDR3 region is CASSVEPGWTEAFF. CDR3 nucleotide sequence: TGTGCCAGCAGCGTAGAGCCGGGTTGGACTGAAGCTTTCTTT. The full variable domain, with the rest looked up from reference TRBV9 and TRBJ1-1, is DSGVTQTPKHLITATGQRVTLRCSPRSGDLSVYWYQQSLDQGLQFLIQYYNGEERAKGNILERFSAQQFPDLHSELNLSSLELGDSALYFCASSVEPGWTEAFFGQGTRLTVV.

The genes are TRBV7-8 and TRBJ1-1; a weak D match, TRBD1 (5 bases). The CDR3 totals 16 residues. Germline values: CDR1 SGHVS, CDR2 FQNEAQ. Trimming took 2 bases from V and 11 from J, leaving 24 bases between them. DNA for the CDR3: TGTGCCAGCAGCTTAAGCCGATCGGTAGGGGTGGGTGAGGCTTTCTTT. This gives the protein CASSLSRSVGVGEAFF.

The V call is TRBV5-1, the J call TRBJ2-5, with TRBD1 identical over 8 bases. CDR1 and CDR2 from the germline V gene are SGHRS and YFSETQ. The CDR3 runs 13 residues. J lost 2 bases, V lost 7 bases, and 4 bases had no gene match. The CDR3 DNA reads as TGCGCCAGCCGACAGGGGTTGCAAGAGACCCAGTACTTC. It encodes CASRQGLQETQYF.

The chain employs TRBV24-1 and TRBJ2-2, with D possibly being TRBD1 (6 bases). CDR1 is KGHDR and CDR2 is SFDVKD in the germline V gene. The length of the CDR3 is 16 residues. Trimming removed 0 bases at V and 4 bases at J, with 11 bases between. CDR3 in DNA: TGTGCCACCAGTGATTTGAGGCAGGGGAGCACCGGGGAGCTGTTTTTT. Translated: CATSDLRQGSTGELFF.

This chain connects TRBV5-4 to TRBJ2-5, with D possibly matching TRBD1 (5 bases). Germline V gene lookup returns CDR1 SGHNT and CDR2 YYREEE (reference sequence). CDR3 size: 14 residues. Deletions cut 0 bases from V and 2 bases from J, with 8 bases between. The CDR3 reads CASSLEPGQETQYF. As DNA, the CDR3 is TGTGCCAGCAGCTTGGAGCCAGGGCAAGAGACCCAGTACTTC.

This clone was counted between two and nine times. The chain has TRBV4-1 and TRBJ2-2, with TRBD2 as a possible D gene (6 bases). This CDR3 is 16 amino acids long. Germline V lookup: CDR1 MGHRA, CDR2 YSYEKL. V was pared by 1 base and J by 5 bases, with 14 bases between. The CDR3 loop reads CASSQARTSRTGELFF. The CDR3 coding sequence is TGCGCCAGCAGCCAAGCGCGTACTAGCCGGACCGGGGAGCTGTTTTTT.

This sequence joins TRBV4-2 and TRBJ1-2; TRBD1 might be the D (5 bases). The CDR3 is 14 residues long. V was trimmed by 8 bases and J by 4 bases, leaving 17 bases between them. Looked up from germline, CDR1 is LGHNA and CDR2 is YNFKEQ. DNA for the CDR3: TGTGCCAGCTCCCGCCCAGGGAGGGGCTATGGCTACACCTTC. It translates to CASSRPGRGYGYTF.

The chain employs TRBV11-3 and TRBJ1-1, with 8 bases aligning to TRBD1. Trimming removed 5 bases from V and 0 bases from J; junction bases left unmatched: 2. CDR3 length: 14 residues. Per the germline V gene, CDR1 is SGHNT and CDR2 is YENEEA. The CDR3: CASSQQGVNTEAFF. The CDR3 DNA follows: TGTGCCAGCAGCCAACAGGGGGTGAACACTGAAGCTTTCTTT.

The chain recombines TRBV24-1 with TRBJ2-1, with 7 positions matching TRBD1. This CDR3 has 13 residues. Per the germline V gene, CDR1 is KGHDR and CDR2 is SFDVKD. V dropped 7 bases and J dropped 5; count of bases not matched to a gene: 4. The CDR3 reads CATRGQSNNEQFF. DNA of the CDR3: TGTGCCACCAGGGGACAGAGTAACAATGAGCAGTTCTTC.

The chain combines TRBV6-2 or TRBV6-3 with TRBJ2-4; D possibly corresponds to TRBD1 (5 bases). This CDR3 spans 15 amino acids. Deletions cut 2 bases from V and 0 bases from J, with 8 bases between. Germline CDR1 and CDR2: MNHEY and SVGEGT. CDR3 residues: CASSYQGKAKNIQYF. Here the CDR3 DNA reads TGTGCCAGCAGTTACCAGGGAAAAGCCAAAAACATTCAGTACTTC.

This chain uses TRBV27 with TRBJ2-1; TRBD2 matches 9 bases. Per the germline V gene, CDR1 is MNHEY and CDR2 is SMNVEV (reference sequence). The CDR3 loop spans 15 amino acids. J gave up 3 bases and V 5 bases, and 5 bases lay outside the gene matches. This CDR3 reads CASSELAGLYNEQFF. As DNA, the CDR3 is TGTGCCAGCAGTGAACTAGCGGGCCTCTACAATGAGCAGTTCTTC.

The CDR3 region has the DNA TGTGCCAGCAGCCCCCGGGGTAGCGGGGGGGCCGGCAACGAGCAGTACTTC. Its translation: CASSPRGSGGAGNEQYF. V gene TRBV7-9 combines with J gene TRBJ2-7; 11 positions match TRBD2. The CDR3 covers 17 residues. Germline assignment: CDR1 SEHNR and CDR2 FQNEAQ (reference sequence). The V segment lost 5 bases and the J segment 5 bases; nucleotides outside the gene matches: 14.

This chain connects TRBV6-5 to TRBJ2-2; 7 bases are shared with TRBD2. This CDR3 is built from 14 residues. Germline CDR1 reads MNHEY; CDR2 reads SVGAGI. V dropped 6 bases and J dropped 3; count of bases not matched to a gene: 4. CDR3 protein: CASRRGRHTGELFF. CDR3 coding DNA: TGTGCCAGCAGGCGGGGGAGGCACACCGGGGAGCTGTTTTTT.

This clone was seen once. This rearrangement joins TRBV28 to TRBJ2-3, with 7 bases aligning to TRBD2. V gave up 3 bases and J gave up 3 bases; unmatched junction bases: 3. The CDR3 totals 14 residues. In germline, CDR1 is MDHEN, CDR2 SYDVKM. CDR3 sequence: CASSFISGTDTQYF. CDR3 in DNA: TGTGCCAGCAGTTTTATTAGCGGGACAGATACGCAGTATTTT.

This sequence joins TRBV12-5 and TRBJ2-3; TRBD2 matches 7 bases. The CDR3 contains 15 residues. The junction had 9 bases not matched to a gene; V was cut back by 7 bases and J by 2 bases. CDR1 is LGHNT and CDR2 is FRNRAP in the germline V gene. The DNA for the CDR3 is TGTGCTAGTGCCCCAGCGGGAAGATTCACAGATACGCAGTATTTT. Encoded protein: CASAPAGRFTDTQYF. The full variable domain, rest sourced from reference TRBV12-5 and TRBJ2-3, is DARVTQTPRHKVTEMGQEVTMRCQPILGHNTVFWYRQTMMQGLELLAYFRNRAPLDDSGMPKDRFSAEMPDATLATLKIQPSEPRDSAVYFCASAPAGRFTDTQYFGPGTRLTVL.